The TCR beta chain under discussion was sequenced for a study of blood T cell repertoires in COVID-19 (dated by TCRdb to 2018 to 2021). With respect to the entire study: Samples covering the acute and convalescent phases of COVID-19 were provided by collaborators in the United States, Italy and Spain. The prospective study material was composed of cDNA or gDNA derived from T cells, B-cell-depleted T cells, or PBMCs. The dataset comprised deeply sampled blood TCRbeta repertoires from subjects exposed to, actively infected with, or recovered from COVID-19. The repertoires were released in a freely available public database intended as a resource for research on the immune response to SARS-CoV-2. The samples were drawn from the first 160 participants of the ongoing ImmuneRACE study and from over 950 subjects provided by 6 global collaborators. A de-identified subject ID, COVID-19 status, age in years and sex were almost always included in the sample metadata. Where HLA class I and class II types were available, the types were taken from metadata supplied by the sample provider, not from assay-based typing.

TCRbeta CDR3 regions were amplified from genomic DNA by means of the immunoSEQ Assay, a bias-controlled multiplex PCR. Per the authors' processing: Nucleated cell counts per sample were estimated from amplification of reference gene primers within the assay. Sequence reads were collapsed and filtered to measure the absolute abundance of every unique TCRbeta CDR3 rearrangement. For each sample, productive Simpson clonality was calculated as the square root of Simpson's diversity index across productive rearrangements. TCRdb stores this immuneACCESS table with in-frame sequences only. Part of the clones is absent; in the studies checked, under half of the shortfall reflects unresolved V genes, and no reason is known for the rest. That table gives V, J and clone size, and the DNA gave D and trimming. The sample table holds about 72,000 clones, of which around 76% were seen once. The ten top clones hold around 20% of the sample.

Each collaborating institution followed its own protocols to collect whole blood in K2EDTA tubes. For TCRbeta analysis, collaborator samples were shipped as frozen whole blood, as isolated PBMCs, or as DNA extracted from either sample type. The germline V gene (reference sequence) specifies MNHNY as CDR1 and SVGAGI as CDR2. V is clipped by 8 bases and J by 8 bases, and the sequence between their germline boundaries is 18 bases long. Including cysteine and phenylalanine, the CDR3 has 14 amino acids. This entry keeps only the CDR3 DNA: 42 bases, framed from base 1. Study-wide findings and limitations: Clinical and demographic metadata were provided uncurated, with the amount varying by source and participant.

Details on this clone: Its antigen is not yet known. No clone much larger than this one lies a single base away; base qualities are absent.

Sequencing was carried out using peripheral blood. The clonotype comes from a human donor in a cohort sampled during active COVID-19. The rearrangement joined TRBV6-6 to TRBJ2-2; a tentative D match to TRBD1 spans 6 bases. The DNA is TGTGCCAGCGGAATACAGGGTACTGTGGGGGAGCTGTTTTTT. It is translated as CASGIQGTVGELFF.